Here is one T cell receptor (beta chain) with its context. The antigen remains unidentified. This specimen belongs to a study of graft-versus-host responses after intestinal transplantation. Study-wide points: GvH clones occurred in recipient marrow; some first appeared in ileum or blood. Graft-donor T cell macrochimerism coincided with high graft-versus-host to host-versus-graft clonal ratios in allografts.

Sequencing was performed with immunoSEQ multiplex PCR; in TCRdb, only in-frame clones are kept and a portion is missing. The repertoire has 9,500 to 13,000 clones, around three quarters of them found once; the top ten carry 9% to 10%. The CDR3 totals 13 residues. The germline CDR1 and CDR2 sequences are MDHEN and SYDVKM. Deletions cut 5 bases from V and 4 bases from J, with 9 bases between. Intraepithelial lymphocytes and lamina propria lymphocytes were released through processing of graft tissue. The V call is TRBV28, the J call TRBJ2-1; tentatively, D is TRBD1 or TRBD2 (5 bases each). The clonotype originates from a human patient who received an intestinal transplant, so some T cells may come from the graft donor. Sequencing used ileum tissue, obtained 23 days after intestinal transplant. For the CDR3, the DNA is TGTGCCAGCAGTATAGAGGGGTACAATGAGCAGTTCTTC. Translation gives CASSIEGYNEQFF.